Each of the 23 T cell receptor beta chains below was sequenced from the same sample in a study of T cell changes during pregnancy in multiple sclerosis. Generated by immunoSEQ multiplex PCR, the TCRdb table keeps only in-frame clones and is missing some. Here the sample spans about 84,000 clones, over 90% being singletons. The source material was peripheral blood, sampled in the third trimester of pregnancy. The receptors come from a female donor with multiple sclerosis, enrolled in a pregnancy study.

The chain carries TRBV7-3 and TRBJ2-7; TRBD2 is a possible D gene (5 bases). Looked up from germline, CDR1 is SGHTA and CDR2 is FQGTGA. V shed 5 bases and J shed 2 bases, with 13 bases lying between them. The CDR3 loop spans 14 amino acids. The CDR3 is CASSLYHGAYEQYF. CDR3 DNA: TGTGCCAGCAGCCTCTATCACGGGGCCTACGAGCAGTACTTC.

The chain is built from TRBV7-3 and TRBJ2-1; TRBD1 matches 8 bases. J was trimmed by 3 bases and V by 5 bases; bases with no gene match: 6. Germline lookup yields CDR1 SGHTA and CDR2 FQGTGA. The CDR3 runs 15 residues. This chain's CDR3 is CASSPTGTGYNEQFF. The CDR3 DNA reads TGTGCCAGCAGCCCCACCGGGACAGGCTACAATGAGCAGTTCTTC.

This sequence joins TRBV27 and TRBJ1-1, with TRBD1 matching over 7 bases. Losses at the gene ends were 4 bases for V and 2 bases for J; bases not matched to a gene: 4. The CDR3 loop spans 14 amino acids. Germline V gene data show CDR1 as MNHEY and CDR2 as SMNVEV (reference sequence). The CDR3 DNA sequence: TGTGCCAGCAGTTCCGGGACAGCAAACACTGAAGCTTTCTTT. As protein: CASSSGTANTEAFF.

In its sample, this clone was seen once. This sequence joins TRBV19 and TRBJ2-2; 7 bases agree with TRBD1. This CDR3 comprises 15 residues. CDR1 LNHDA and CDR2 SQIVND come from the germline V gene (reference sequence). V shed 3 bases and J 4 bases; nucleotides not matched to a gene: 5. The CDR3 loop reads CASSMRTGTTGELFF. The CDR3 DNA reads TGTGCCAGTAGTATGAGGACAGGAACCACCGGGGAGCTGTTTTTT. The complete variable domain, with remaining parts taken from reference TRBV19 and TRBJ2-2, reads DGGITQSPKYLFRKEGQNVTLSCEQNLNHDAMYWYRQDPGQGLRLIYYSQIVNDFQKGDIAEGYSVSREKKESFPLTVTSAQKNPTAFYLCASSMRTGTTGELFFGEGSRLTVL.

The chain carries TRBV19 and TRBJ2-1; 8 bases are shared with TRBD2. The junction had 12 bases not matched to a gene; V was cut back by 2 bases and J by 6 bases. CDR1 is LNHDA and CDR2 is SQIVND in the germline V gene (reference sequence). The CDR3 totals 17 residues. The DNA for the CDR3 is TGTGCCAGTAGTATATCTGTGCTCGGGGGGGCCTTCAATGAGCAGTTCTTC. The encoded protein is CASSISVLGGAFNEQFF. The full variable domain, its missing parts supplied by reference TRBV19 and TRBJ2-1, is DGGITQSPKYLFRKEGQNVTLSCEQNLNHDAMYWYRQDPGQGLRLIYYSQIVNDFQKGDIAEGYSVSREKKESFPLTVTSAQKNPTAFYLCASSISVLGGAFNEQFFGPGTRLTVL.

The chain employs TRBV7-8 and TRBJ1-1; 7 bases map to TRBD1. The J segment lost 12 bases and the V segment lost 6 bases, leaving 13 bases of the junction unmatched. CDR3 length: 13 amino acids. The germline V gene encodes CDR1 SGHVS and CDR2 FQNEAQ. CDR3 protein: CASRARPGQPTFF. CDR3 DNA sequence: TGTGCCAGCAGAGCCCGCCCGGGACAGCCAACTTTCTTT. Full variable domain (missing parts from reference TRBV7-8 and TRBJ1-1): GAGVSQSPRYKVAKRGQDVALRCDPISGHVSLFWYQQALGQGPEFLTYFQNEAQLDKSGLPSDRFFAERPEGSVSTLKIQRTQQEDSAVYLCASRARPGQPTFFGQGTRLTVV.

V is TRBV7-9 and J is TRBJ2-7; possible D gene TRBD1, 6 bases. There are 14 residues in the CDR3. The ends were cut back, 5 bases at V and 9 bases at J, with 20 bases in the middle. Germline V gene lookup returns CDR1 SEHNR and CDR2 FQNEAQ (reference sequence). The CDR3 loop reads CASSTGQRPGMQYF. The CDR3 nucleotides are TGTGCCAGCAGCACAGGACAGCGTCCTGGGATGCAGTACTTC. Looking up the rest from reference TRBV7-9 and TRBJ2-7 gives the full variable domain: DTGVSQNPRHKITKRGQNVTFRCDPISEHNRLYWYRQTLGQGPEFLTYFQNEAQLEKSRLLSDRFSAERPKGSFSTLEIQRTEQGDSAMYLCASSTGQRPGMQYFGPGTRLTVT.

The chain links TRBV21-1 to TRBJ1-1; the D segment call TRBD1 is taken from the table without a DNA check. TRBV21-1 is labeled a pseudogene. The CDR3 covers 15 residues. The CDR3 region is CASSKWSRGATEAFF. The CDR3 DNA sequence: TGTGCCAGCAGCAAATGGTCCAGGGGGGCGACTGAAGCTTTCTTT.

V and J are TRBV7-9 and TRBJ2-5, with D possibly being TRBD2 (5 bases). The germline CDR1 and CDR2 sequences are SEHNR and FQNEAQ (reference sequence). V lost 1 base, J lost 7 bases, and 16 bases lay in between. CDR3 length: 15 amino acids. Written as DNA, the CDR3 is TGTGCCAGCAGCTTAGGTGGCGGACGGAGCGGGACCCAGTACTTC. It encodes CASSLGGGRSGTQYF.

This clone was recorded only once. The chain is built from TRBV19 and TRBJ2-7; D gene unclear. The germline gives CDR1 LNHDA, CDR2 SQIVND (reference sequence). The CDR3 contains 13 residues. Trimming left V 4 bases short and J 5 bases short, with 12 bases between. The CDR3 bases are TGTGCCAGTAGTAATCGTGCCTACGACGAGCAGTACTTC. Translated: CASSNRAYDEQYF.

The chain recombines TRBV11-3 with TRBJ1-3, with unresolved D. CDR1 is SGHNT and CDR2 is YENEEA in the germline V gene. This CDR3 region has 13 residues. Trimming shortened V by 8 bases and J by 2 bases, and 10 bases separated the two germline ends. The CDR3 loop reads CASSREAGNTIYF. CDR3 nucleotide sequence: TGTGCCAGCTCTAGGGAGGCTGGAAACACCATATATTTT.

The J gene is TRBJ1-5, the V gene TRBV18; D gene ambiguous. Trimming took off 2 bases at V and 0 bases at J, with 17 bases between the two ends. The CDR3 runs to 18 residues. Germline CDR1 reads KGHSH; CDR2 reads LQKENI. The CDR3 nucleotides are TGTGCCAGCTCACCAGAGAGGAGTTGGCAGATTAGCAATCAGCCCCAGCATTTT. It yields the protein CASSPERSWQISNQPQHF.

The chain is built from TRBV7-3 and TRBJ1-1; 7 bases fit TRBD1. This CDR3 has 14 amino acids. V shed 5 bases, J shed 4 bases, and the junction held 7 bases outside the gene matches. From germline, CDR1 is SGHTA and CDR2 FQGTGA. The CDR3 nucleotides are TGTGCCAGCAGCAAGCAGGGGGACAGCACTGAAGCTTTCTTT. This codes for CASSKQGDSTEAFF.

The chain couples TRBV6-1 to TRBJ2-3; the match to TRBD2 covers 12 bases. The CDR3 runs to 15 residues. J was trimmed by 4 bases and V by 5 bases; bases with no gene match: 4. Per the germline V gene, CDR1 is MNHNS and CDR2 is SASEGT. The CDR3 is CASSPTSGGPDTQYF. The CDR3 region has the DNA TGTGCCAGCAGTCCGACTAGCGGGGGCCCAGATACGCAGTATTTT.

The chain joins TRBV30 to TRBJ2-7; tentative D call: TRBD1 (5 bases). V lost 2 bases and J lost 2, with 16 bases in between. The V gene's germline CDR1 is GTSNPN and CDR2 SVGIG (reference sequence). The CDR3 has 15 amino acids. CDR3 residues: CAWSTIQGGPYEQYF. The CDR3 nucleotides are TGTGCCTGGAGTACTATCCAGGGTGGCCCCTACGAGCAGTACTTC.

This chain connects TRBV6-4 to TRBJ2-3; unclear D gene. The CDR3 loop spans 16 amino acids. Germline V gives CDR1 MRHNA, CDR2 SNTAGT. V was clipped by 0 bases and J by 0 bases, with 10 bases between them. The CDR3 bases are TGTGCCAGCAGTGACTCGAGTGTTACTAGCACAGATACGCAGTATTTT. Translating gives CASSDSSVTSTDTQYF.

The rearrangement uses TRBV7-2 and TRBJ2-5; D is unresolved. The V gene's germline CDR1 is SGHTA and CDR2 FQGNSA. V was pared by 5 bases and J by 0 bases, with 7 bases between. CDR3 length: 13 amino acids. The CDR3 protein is CASSGTYQETQYF. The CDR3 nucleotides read TGTGCCAGCAGCGGCACGTACCAAGAGACCCAGTACTTC.

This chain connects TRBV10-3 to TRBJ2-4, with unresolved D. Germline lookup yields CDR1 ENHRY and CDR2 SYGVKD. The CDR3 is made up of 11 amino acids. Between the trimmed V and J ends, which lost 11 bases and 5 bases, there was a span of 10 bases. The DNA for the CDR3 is TGTGCCTCAGGCGCCGAAAACATTCAGTACTTC. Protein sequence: CASGAENIQYF.

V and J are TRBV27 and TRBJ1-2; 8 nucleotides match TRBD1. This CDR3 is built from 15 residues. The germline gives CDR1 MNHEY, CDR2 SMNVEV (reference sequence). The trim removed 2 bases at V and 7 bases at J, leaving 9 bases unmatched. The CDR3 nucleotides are TGTGCCAGCAGTTTAAGGTGGACAGGGACAACTGGCTACACCTTC. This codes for CASSLRWTGTTGYTF.

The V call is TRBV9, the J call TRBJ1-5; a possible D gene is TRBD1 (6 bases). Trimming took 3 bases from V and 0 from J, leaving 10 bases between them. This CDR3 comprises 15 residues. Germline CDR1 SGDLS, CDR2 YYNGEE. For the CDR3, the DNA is TGTGCCAGCAGCGCGACAGGAGATAGCAATCAGCCCCAGCATTTT. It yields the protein CASSATGDSNQPQHF.

Here the CDR3 DNA reads TGTGCCAGCAGCAAGGAAGGGACAGCAGTCACAGATACGCAGTATTTT. Translation gives CASSKEGTAVTDTQYF. The J gene is TRBJ2-3, the V gene TRBV5-4; 7 bases fit TRBD1. CDR3 length equals 16 residues. Germline CDR1 and CDR2: SGHNT and YYREEE (reference sequence). V was clipped by 4 bases and J by 2 bases; unmatched bases: 10.

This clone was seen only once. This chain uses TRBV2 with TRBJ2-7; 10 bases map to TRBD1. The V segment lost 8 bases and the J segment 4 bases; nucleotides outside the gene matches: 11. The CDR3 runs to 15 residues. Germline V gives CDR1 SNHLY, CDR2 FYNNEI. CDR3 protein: CASDQKGQGRYEQYF. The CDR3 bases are TGTGCCAGCGATCAAAAGGGACAGGGGCGGTACGAGCAGTACTTC.

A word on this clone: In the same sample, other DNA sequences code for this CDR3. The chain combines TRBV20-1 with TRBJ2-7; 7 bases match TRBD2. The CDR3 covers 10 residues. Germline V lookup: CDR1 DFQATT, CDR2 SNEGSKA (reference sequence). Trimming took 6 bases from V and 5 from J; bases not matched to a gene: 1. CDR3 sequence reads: CSARGDEQYF. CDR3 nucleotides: TGCAGTGCCCGGGGGGACGAGCAGTACTTC.